A single count supports the clone carrying this T cell receptor (beta chain). This record comes from a study of blood T cell repertoires in COVID-19. Overall study: COVID-19 samples, acute and convalescent, were from the United States, Italy and Spain. Sources were T cells, B-cell-depleted T cells, or PBMCs; the material itself was cDNA or gDNA.

Trimming pared 5 bases from V and 3 bases from J, leaving 6 bases between. This CDR3 contains 12 residues. Germline V lookup: CDR1 SGHTA, CDR2 FQGNSA. In the original workflow: By means of reference gene primer amplification, nucleated cell counts were estimated. Libraries were prepared by immunoSEQ multiplex PCR; TCRdb keeps only in-frame clonotypes and omits some of them. The V and J calls and clone size were taken over from that table, and D and trimming were inferred from the DNA. This table holds roughly 280,000 clones, 70% to 90% found once. Sequences were obtained from peripheral blood. This sequence was found in a man aged 25-45 years with active or convalescent COVID-19. This chain connects TRBV7-2 to TRBJ2-3; D gene unclear. The CDR3 coding sequence is TGTGCCAGCAGCCCCCGGACAGATACGCAGTATTTT. Encoded protein: CASSPRTDTQYF.